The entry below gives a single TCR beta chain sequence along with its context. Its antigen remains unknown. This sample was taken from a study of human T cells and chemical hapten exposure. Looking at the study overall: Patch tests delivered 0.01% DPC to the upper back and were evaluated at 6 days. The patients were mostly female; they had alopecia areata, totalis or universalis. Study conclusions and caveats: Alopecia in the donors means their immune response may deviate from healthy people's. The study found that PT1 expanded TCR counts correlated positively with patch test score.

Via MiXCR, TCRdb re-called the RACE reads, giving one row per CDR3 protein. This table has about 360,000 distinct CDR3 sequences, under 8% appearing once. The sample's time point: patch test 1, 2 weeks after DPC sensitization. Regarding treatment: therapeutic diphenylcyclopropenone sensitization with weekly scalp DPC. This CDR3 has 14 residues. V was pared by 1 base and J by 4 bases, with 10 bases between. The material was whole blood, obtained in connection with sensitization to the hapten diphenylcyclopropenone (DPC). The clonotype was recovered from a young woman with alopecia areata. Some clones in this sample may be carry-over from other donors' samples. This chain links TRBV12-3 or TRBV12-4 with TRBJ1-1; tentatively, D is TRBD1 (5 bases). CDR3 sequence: CASSLVQGSTEAFF. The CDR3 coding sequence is TGTGCCAGCAGTTTAGTCCAGGGTAGCACTGAAGCTTTCTTT.